The clone carrying this T cell receptor beta chain has only a few counts. Its antigen is not identified. Sequence at one end of the junction differs from germline and may be a read error. The source of the sample is a study of blood T cells in healthy people across ages. Study-level findings and limits: Higher naive T cell percentage went strongly together with higher TCR beta diversity. Roughly linear declines in TCR beta diversity per million T cells occurred with age.

Primed by a sample-barcoded 5' primer and a J-beta primer mix, a second PCR proceeded for about 7 to 11 cycles. Per sample, CDR3-containing paired-end reads numbered at least 3 million. TCRdb re-derived calls from the 5' RACE reads in MiXCR, one entry per CDR3 protein. The sample shows 550,000 to 750,000 distinct CDR3 sequences, roughly 20% of them seen only once. The CDR3 is made up of 15 amino acids. Per germline, CDR1 SGHTA and CDR2 FQGTGA. This TCR derives from a man between 65 and 85 years old in good health. The V and J genes are TRBV7-3 and TRBJ2-5; TRBD1 or TRBD2 may be the D gene (7 bases each). Sequences were obtained from blood. CDR3 bases: TGTGCCAGCAGCCTAACTAGCGAACAGGGGGAGACCCAGTACTTC. It is translated as CASSLTSEQGETQYF.